Listed below are T cell receptor beta chains from one sample, sequenced in a study of blood T cell repertoires in COVID-19. Produced via immunoSEQ multiplex PCR; TCRdb's table is partial and in-frame only. The sample contains 240,000 or so clones, roughly 91% of which appear only once. The sequencing input was PBMCs or T cells enriched from blood (not recorded which). These receptors originate from a man between 35 and 55 years old who had recovered from COVID-19. CDR3s include the opening cysteine and the closing phenylalanine or tryptophan. Fields, in order: D gene, V gene, J gene, clone size, CDR3 DNA, CDR3 protein. A D gene is named only where the DNA matches it firmly. Where a row states a size, it is once, few, many or the class of an expanded clone; other rows omit it.

D gene: .
V gene: TRBV11-1
J gene: TRBJ2-7
clone size: .
CDR3 DNA: TGTGCCAGCAGCTTAGCGGGAGAGGCCTACGAGCAGTACTTC
CDR3 protein: CASSLAGEAYEQYF

D gene: TRBD1
V gene: TRBV5-8
J gene: TRBJ1-1
clone size: .
CDR3 DNA: TGTGCCAGCAGCTCGCTCCACAGGGGGAACACTGAAGCTTTCTTT
CDR3 protein: CASSSLHRGNTEAFF

D gene: TRBD1
V gene: TRBV7-2
J gene: TRBJ2-7
clone size: .
CDR3 DNA: TGTGCCAGCAGCTGGACAGGGCCCTCCTACGAGCAGTACTTC
CDR3 protein: CASSWTGPSYEQYF

D gene: TRBD1
V gene: TRBV5-4
J gene: TRBJ2-2
clone size: .
CDR3 DNA: TGTGCCAGCAGCTGGACAGGGGTGGACGGGGAGCTGTTTTTT
CDR3 protein: CASSWTGVDGELFF

D gene: .
V gene: TRBV30
J gene: TRBJ2-4
clone size: .
CDR3 DNA: TGTGCCTGGAGCCGTTGGGACGAGGGGGAACGGGCCAAAAACATTCAGTACTTC
CDR3 protein: CAWSRWDEGERAKNIQYF

D gene: .
V gene: TRBV6-6
J gene: TRBJ1-1
clone size: few
CDR3 DNA: TGTGCCAGCAGTTACTCGGGACGCCAGGGGCCTGAAGCTTTCTTT
CDR3 protein: CASSYSGRQGPEAFF

D gene: TRBD2
V gene: TRBV5-1
J gene: TRBJ2-2
clone size: once
CDR3 DNA: TGCGCCAGCAGCTTGGCGGGACTAGAGGCCGGGGAGCTGTTTTTT
CDR3 protein: CASSLAGLEAGELFF

D gene: TRBD1
V gene: TRBV7-8
J gene: TRBJ1-2
clone size: .
CDR3 DNA: TGTGCCAGCAGCCCACCCGTCCAGGGGGCGCAGGGCTATGGCTACACCTTC
CDR3 protein: CASSPPVQGAQGYGYTF

D gene: .
V gene: TRBV11-2
J gene: TRBJ2-7
clone size: .
CDR3 DNA: TGTGCCAGCAGCTTCTCTGACCGGAGCTCCTACGAGCAGTACTTC
CDR3 protein: CASSFSDRSSYEQYF

D gene: .
V gene: TRBV5-5
J gene: TRBJ2-3
clone size: .
CDR3 DNA: TGTGCCAGCAGCACGGACACAACTAGCACAGATACGCAGTATTTT
CDR3 protein: CASSTDTTSTDTQYF

D gene: .
V gene: TRBV3-1/TRBV3-2
J gene: TRBJ1-1
clone size: .
CDR3 DNA: TGTGCCAGCAGCCAAGGGGTCGCAGGGGACACTGAAGCTTTCTTT
CDR3 protein: CASSQGVAGDTEAFF

D gene: .
V gene: TRBV11-3
J gene: TRBJ2-7
clone size: .
CDR3 DNA: TGTGCCAGCAGCCCCCGGCTGGGGCCCTCCTACGAGCAGTACTTC
CDR3 protein: CASSPRLGPSYEQYF

D gene: TRBD1
V gene: TRBV19
J gene: TRBJ1-6
clone size: .
CDR3 DNA: TGTGCCAGTAGAATGGGACAGGAATCCTATAATTCACCCCTCCACTTT
CDR3 protein: CASRMGQESYNSPLHF

D gene: .
V gene: TRBV18
J gene: TRBJ1-1
clone size: .
CDR3 DNA: TGTGCCAGCTCACCTACCCGAGACATGAACACTGAAGCTTTCTTT
CDR3 protein: CASSPTRDMNTEAFF

D gene: TRBD1
V gene: TRBV19
J gene: TRBJ1-2
clone size: .
CDR3 DNA: TGTGCCAGTAGCCCCACCGGGACAGGGGGCTATGGCTACACCTTC
CDR3 protein: CASSPTGTGGYGYTF

D gene: .
V gene: TRBV5-4
J gene: TRBJ1-2
clone size: .
CDR3 DNA: TGTGCCAGCAGCTTGGGGGGCGCTAACTATGGCTACACCTTC
CDR3 protein: CASSLGGANYGYTF